This T cell receptor (beta chain) was obtained from a study of cytomegalovirus exposure and HLA in healthy donors (TCRdb year 2017). Describing the broader study: A later analysis indicated that the 110 or so validation repertoires were generated on the platform also employed for the approximately 670 repertoires of the first cohort. A separate validation cohort of roughly 110 different subjects was used in addition to the approximately 700-subject first cohort. The aim of the study was to test whether cataloging public T cell receptors could identify signatures of past pathogen exposure. To predict cytomegalovirus infection status, the study combined high-throughput TCR immunosequencing, statistical association of individual TCRs with disease status, and machine learning.

The donors belonged to the validation cohort of 90 to 150 subjects, which was separate from the approximately 700-subject first cohort. Of note for this clone: Which antigen it targets is not known. Per-base quality was not reported, and no clone a single base away is much larger than it.

From the cysteine up to the phenylalanine, the CDR3 has a length of 15 residues. Only CDR3 DNA is held: 45 bases, read in frame from base 1. CDR1 and CDR2 are read off the germline V gene (reference sequence) as SGHKS and YYEKEE. The junction carries 7 bases between V and J, which are trimmed by 0 bases and 0 bases respectively. Preparation of the library involved the immunoSEQ multiplex PCR assay. Per the source publication's procedure: A statistical classification framework was developed to diagnose cytomegalovirus status using the catalog of TCR beta chain sequences. In its TCRdb copy, this immuneACCESS table keeps in-frame sequences only and misses some clones. Where compared with another copy, unresolved V genes explain less than half of these, and the others have no known cause. The V and J calls and the clone size are those of that table, but D and trimming were determined from the DNA. Present in this sample are over 45,000 clones, 93% of which were seen just once. Together, the top ten hold 4.5% to 6% of the sample.

General findings and caveats noted by the study authors: In vitro tests confirmed that three of the cytomegalovirus-associated TCR beta chains recognize cytomegalovirus antigens. It was suggested by the authors that the approach could potentially be generalized to other disease states and immunological phenotypes. Of the cluster scores, 90% to 95% were above 0 in a later analysis, which found that TCRs clustered in the first cohort also tended to co-occur in the 130 or so validation repertoires. While some public TCRs were present in many individuals, most TCR sequences turned up only very rarely across donors. Cytomegalovirus status was reported to be diagnosed by the classifier with high specificity and sensitivity in both the original and validation cohorts. A later analysis had no HLA typing for the validation cohort, so co-occurrence there was scored across all 120 or so repertoires. In the study, around 160 TCR beta chains were listed as associated with cytomegalovirus.

This chain joins TRBV5-5 to TRBJ1-5; no D gene is confidently identified. The TCR originated in a woman between 18 and 29 years old in good health and CMV-seronegative. What was sequenced was PBMCs. The bases read TGTGCCAGCAGCTTGGCGGGGAATAGCAATCAGCCCCAGCATTTT. It encodes CASSLAGNSNQPQHF.